The text below deals with one T cell receptor (beta chain). The data derive from a study of blood T cell repertoires in COVID-19. Study information: Some COVID-19 samples were acute and others convalescent; all came from the United States, Italy and Spain. From T cells, B-cell-depleted T cells, or PBMCs came the material, which was cDNA or gDNA.

Authors' processing steps: Estimates of nucleated cell counts were drawn from the amplification of reference gene primers. Using immunoSEQ multiplex PCR, the repertoire was profiled, and TCRdb retains in-frame clones only, with some absent. V, J and clone size are those of that table, while D and trimming were read from the DNA. The sample records more than 150,000 clones, around 84% being singletons. CDR1 and CDR2 (germline): MNHEY, SMNVEV (reference sequence). The CDR3 loop spans 18 amino acids. The trim removed 4 bases at V and 2 bases at J, leaving 10 bases unmatched. Sequenced sample: peripheral blood. The origin of this receptor is a man aged 50-60 years with active or convalescent COVID-19. The chain links TRBV27 to TRBJ2-1; 11 nucleotides agree with TRBD1. The CDR3 coding sequence is TGTGCCAGCAGTTCAAGGACAGGGGGCTCTATAGCCTACAATGAGCAGTTCTTC. Its protein product is CASSSRTGGSIAYNEQFF.